This entry features one T cell receptor (beta chain) sequence. Its cognate antigen is unknown. TCRdb called the 5' RACE reads again in MiXCR, with one record for every CDR3 protein. Found here are fewer than 250,000 distinct CDR3 sequences, 10% to 13% of them singletons; the top ten hold roughly 3%. This sample is part of a study of T-cell memory formation after mild COVID-19. Study-level information: TCR clusters were mostly confined to one donor each.

The CDR3 has 15 residues. The germline CDR1 and CDR2 sequences are KGHDR and SFDVKD. The J segment lost 8 bases and the V segment lost 4 bases, leaving 6 bases of the junction unmatched. Study results and limitations: Contracting clones, day 15 to 85, had balanced CD4/CD8, and later expanders favored CD4+. Second-wave clones with a day 37 peak had unconfirmed SARS-CoV-2 specificity. Contracting CD8+ clones were enriched in EMRA, CD4+ mainly in CM and EM.

The V call is TRBV24-1, the J call TRBJ2-4, with 11 nucleotides matching TRBD1. The TCR was taken from a man between 18 and 29 years old who had mild COVID-19 (a few samples of this study predate the infection). Cell type and time point are not known. Sequencing input: PBMCs or a T cell subset sorted from them (not recorded which). CDR3 loop: CATSEPGTGGHIQYF. The CDR3 DNA reads as TGTGCCACCAGTGAGCCCGGGACAGGGGGTCACATTCAGTACTTC.